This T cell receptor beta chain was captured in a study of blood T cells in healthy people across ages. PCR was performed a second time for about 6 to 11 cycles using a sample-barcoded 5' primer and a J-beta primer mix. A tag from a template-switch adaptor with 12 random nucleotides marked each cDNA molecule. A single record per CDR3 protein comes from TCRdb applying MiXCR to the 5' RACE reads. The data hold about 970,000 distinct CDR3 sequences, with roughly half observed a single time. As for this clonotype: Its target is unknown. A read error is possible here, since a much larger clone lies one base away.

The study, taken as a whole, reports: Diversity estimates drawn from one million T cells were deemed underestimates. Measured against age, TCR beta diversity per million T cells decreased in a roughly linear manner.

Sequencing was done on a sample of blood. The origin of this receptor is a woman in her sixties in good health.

Here the CDR3 reads CASSGYWGAQETQYF. The CDR3 nucleotides read TGTGCCAGCAGCGGATATTGGGGGGCTCAAGAGACCCAGTACTTC. This chain links TRBV9 with TRBJ2-5, with D perhaps assigned TRBD1 or TRBD2 (6 bases each). V lost 3 bases to trimming and J lost 2 bases, with 14 bases between them. The CDR3 covers 15 residues. Germline V gene sequence: CDR1 SGDLS, CDR2 YYNGEE.